The 32 T cell receptor beta chains below come from one sample, sequenced in a study of a mutant IDH1 vaccine in newly diagnosed glioma. Some clones are missing from TCRdb's copy, which holds only in-frame ones; the method was immunoSEQ multiplex PCR. The data contain about 64,000 clones, about 81% of them singletons. These receptors have no identified antigens. The time point denotes: week 11, during vaccination. Mutant IDH1 20-mer peptide, at 300 ug, made up each vaccine dose, with topical imiquimod. The sequencing used PBMCs, collected from a glioma patient whose treatment included an IDH1 peptide vaccine. Source of these receptors: a woman in her forties or fifties with glioma.

V is TRBV7-2 and J is TRBJ2-3; D is perhaps TRBD2 (7 bases). CDR1 and CDR2 from the germline V gene are SGHTA and FQGNSA. Trimming pared 5 bases from V and 6 bases from J, leaving 21 bases between. The CDR3 length is 16 residues. The CDR3 DNA is TGTGCCAGCAGCCCCAGGGGTAGCGGGTTGATTGATACGCAGTATTTT. This codes for CASSPRGSGLIDTQYF.

The chain links TRBV6-6 to TRBJ2-7; D is undetermined. CDR1 and CDR2 from the germline V gene are MNHNY and SVGAGI (reference sequence). The CDR3 has 14 residues. The V and J ends lost 6 bases and 0 bases respectively, with 12 bases between them. The CDR3 protein is CASSPDGYSYEQYF. The CDR3 DNA reads as TGTGCCAGCAGCCCGGACGGATACTCCTACGAGCAGTACTTC.

V gene TRBV15 combines with J gene TRBJ2-7; D is possibly TRBD2 (5 bases). Trimming removed 1 base from V and 5 bases from J, with 6 bases in between. The CDR3 loop spans 12 amino acids. Germline CDR1 reads LNHNV; CDR2 reads YYDKDF (reference sequence). This CDR3 is CATSRGGDEQYF. DNA of the CDR3: TGTGCCACCAGCAGAGGGGGAGACGAGCAGTACTTC.

This chain connects TRBV6-5 to TRBJ2-1; D unresolved. In germline, CDR1 is MNHEY, CDR2 SVGAGI. V was shortened by 6 bases and J by 10 bases, with 13 bases between the two germline ends. The CDR3 sequence is 12 residues long. CDR3: CASRATYLEQFF. The CDR3 region has the DNA TGTGCCAGCAGGGCGACATATCTAGAGCAGTTCTTC.

The V gene is TRBV5-1, the J gene TRBJ2-7; possibly TRBD1 or TRBD2 for D (5 bases each). The germline V gene has CDR1 SGHRS and CDR2 YFSETQ. Between the trimmed V and J ends, which lost 4 bases and 1 base, there was a span of 18 bases. This CDR3 is 16 amino acids long. Written as DNA, the CDR3 is TGCGCCAGCAGCGACGGGGCAGCTTCGGGTTCCTACGAGCAGTACTTC. Encoded protein: CASSDGAASGSYEQYF.

The J gene is TRBJ1-6, the V gene TRBV18; D is undetermined. V lost 2 bases and J 0 bases, leaving 14 bases between the germline ends. CDR1 is KGHSH and CDR2 is LQKENI in the germline V gene. CDR3 length: 18 amino acids. CDR3 sequence (DNA): TGTGCCAGCTCACCAGATCTCCAGACCAGCTCCTATAATTCACCCCTCCACTTT. This encodes CASSPDLQTSSYNSPLHF.

This clone was observed a handful of times. J is TRBJ1-1 and V is TRBV2; the D is unclear. V was cut by 7 bases and J by 0 bases, with 9 bases left in between. Germline CDR1 reads SNHLY; CDR2 reads FYNNEI. The CDR3 is 13 residues long. CDR3 nucleotides: TGTGCCAGCACCATCAACATGAACACTGAAGCTTTCTTT. Protein sequence: CASTINMNTEAFF.

The V and J genes are TRBV9 and TRBJ2-7; 9 bases fit TRBD1. Germline V gene sequence: CDR1 SGDLS, CDR2 YYNGEE. V dropped 4 bases and J dropped 2; count of bases not matched to a gene: 4. This CDR3 has 14 residues. Here the CDR3 DNA reads TGTGCCAGCAGCCTGGGACAGGGCACCTACGAGCAGTACTTC. It yields the protein CASSLGQGTYEQYF.

The chain employs TRBV10-3 and TRBJ2-7; D might be TRBD2 (6 bases). The germline V and J ends were trimmed by 10 bases and 4 bases, with 20 bases remaining between them. Germline CDR1 reads ENHRY; CDR2 reads SYGVKD. The CDR3 consists of 14 residues. The CDR3 DNA reads TGTGCCACCACATACGACGGGAGTTTTTACGAGCAGTACTTC. It translates to CATTYDGSFYEQYF.

This clone was picked up one time. CDR3 in DNA: TGTGCCAGCAAGGCAGGGTTTAGTTCACCCCTCCACTTT. This translates into CASKAGFSSPLHF. This sequence joins TRBV6-5 and TRBJ1-6; D perhaps matches TRBD1 (5 bases). The V end was cut by 7 bases, the J end by 9 bases, with 13 bases between. This CDR3 has 13 residues. Germline V gene data show CDR1 as MNHEY and CDR2 as SVGAGI.

The chain carries TRBV5-1 and TRBJ1-1, with D perhaps matching TRBD1 (6 bases). Trimming stripped 4 bases from V and 0 bases from J, with 10 bases between. Germline values: CDR1 SGHRS, CDR2 YFSETQ. The CDR3 sequence is 14 residues long. The CDR3 nucleotides read TGCGCCAGCAGCCCAGGGGCGCTGAACACTGAAGCTTTCTTT. Amino acids: CASSPGALNTEAFF.

The V gene is TRBV27, the J gene TRBJ1-2; D not resolved. The V gene lost 6 bases and the J gene lost 6 bases, with 20 bases spanning the gap. CDR3 size: 15 residues. CDR1 and CDR2 (germline): MNHEY, SMNVEV (reference sequence). CDR3 loop: CASSREGLTWDGYTF. DNA for the CDR3: TGTGCCAGCAGCCGGGAAGGATTGACTTGGGATGGCTACACCTTC.

V usage is TRBV5-6 and J usage is TRBJ2-7; D gene unclear. With 4 bases removed from V and 6 bases from J, the gap between germline ends came to 11 bases. Germline assignment: CDR1 SGHDT and CDR2 YYEEEE. The CDR3 consists of 12 residues. The CDR3 nucleotides read TGTGCCAGCAGCCCTATCCGAGGCGAGCAGTACTTC. It encodes CASSPIRGEQYF.

Here the CDR3 DNA reads TGTGCCAGCAGTCGACTCACCCTTGGGGCTGAAGCTTTCTTT. Its translation is CASSRLTLGAEAFF. The chain recombines TRBV27 with TRBJ1-1; no clear D. Germline V gives CDR1 MNHEY, CDR2 SMNVEV (reference sequence). Trimming left V 5 bases short and J 6 bases short, with 16 bases between. CDR3 length: 14 residues.

V gene TRBV19 combines with J gene TRBJ2-3; D is uncertain. Germline values: CDR1 LNHDA, CDR2 SQIVND (reference sequence). The CDR3 has 15 amino acids. Trimming removed 7 bases at V and 4 bases at J, with 18 bases between. CDR3 in DNA: TGTGCCAGTAATTATCGGGCAGGATCGCCAGATACGCAGTATTTT. This codes for CASNYRAGSPDTQYF.

The genes are TRBV14 and TRBJ1-2; TRBD1 aligns across 7 bases. The CDR3 runs to 16 residues. The V and J ends lost 5 bases and 2 bases, in that order; junction bases with no gene match: 11. Germline V gene lookup returns CDR1 SGHDN and CDR2 FVKESK. CDR3 loop: CASSVGLGTVNYGYTF. CDR3 DNA sequence: TGTGCCAGCAGCGTTGGCCTGGGGACAGTAAACTATGGCTACACCTTC.

The rearrangement links TRBV5-6 to TRBJ1-1, with 8 bases aligning to TRBD1. Trimming took 0 bases from V and 5 from J; bases not matched to a gene: 6. This CDR3 is built from 15 residues. CDR1 is SGHDT, CDR2 YYEEEE, per germline. In DNA form, the CDR3 reads TGTGCCAGCAGCTTGGTAGGTGGACAGGGAACTGAAGCTTTCTTT. It specifies CASSLVGGQGTEAFF.

This clone has more than one count but fewer than ten. The J gene is TRBJ2-1, the V gene TRBV18, with 8 positions matching TRBD2. The CDR3 extends over 19 amino acids. V lost 0 bases to trimming and J lost 0 bases; unmatched junction nucleotides: 10. The V gene's germline CDR1 is KGHSH and CDR2 LQKENI. CDR3 sequence (DNA): TGTGCCAGCTCACCACCGGTTACCAGCGGGGGTACCTCCTACAATGAGCAGTTCTTC. Its protein is CASSPPVTSGGTSYNEQFF.

This clone occurred once. The chain joins TRBV5-1 to TRBJ1-3; D remains unclear. CDR1 and CDR2 (germline): SGHRS, YFSETQ. V shed 7 bases and J shed 3 bases, with 17 bases lying between them. CDR3 size: 15 residues. The CDR3 nucleotides are TGCGCCAGCTCAGCCGGGGATGTGAGTGGAAACACCATATATTTT. Encoded protein: CASSAGDVSGNTIYF.

The chain couples TRBV11-3 to TRBJ1-1; 9 bases map to TRBD1. Germline V gene data show CDR1 as SGHNT and CDR2 as YENEEA. The CDR3 totals 13 residues. J lost 3 bases, V lost 5 bases, and 1 base had no gene match. In nucleotides, the CDR3 is TGTGCCAGCAGCGGACAGGGGTACACTGAAGCTTTCTTT. As protein: CASSGQGYTEAFF.

This chain links TRBV2 with TRBJ2-7, with D maybe TRBD2 (6 bases). In germline, CDR1 is SNHLY, CDR2 FYNNEI. CDR3 length: 15 amino acids. V gave up 6 bases and J gave up 4 bases, with 19 bases separating them. The CDR3 sequence is CASSPPRDSTYEQYF. DNA for the CDR3: TGTGCCAGCAGCCCTCCGAGGGACTCTACTTACGAGCAGTACTTC. The variable domain in full, with the rest retrieved from reference TRBV2 and TRBJ2-7, is EPEVTQTPSHQVTQMGQEVILRCVPISNHLYFYWYRQILGQKVEFLVSFYNNEISEKSEIFDDQFSVERPDGSNFTLKIRSTKLEDSAMYFCASSPPRDSTYEQYFGPGTRLTVT.

J is TRBJ2-1 and V is TRBV4-3, with D possibly matching TRBD1 (6 bases). CDR1 is LGHNA, CDR2 YSLEER, per germline. The V and J ends lost 0 bases and 6 bases respectively, with 15 bases between them. This CDR3 comprises 16 residues. The DNA for the CDR3 is TGCGCCAGCAGCCAAGATGCGGGCAGGGGCGGCAATGAGCAGTTCTTC. The encoded protein is CASSQDAGRGGNEQFF.

The chain is built from TRBV18 and TRBJ1-1; weak D call: TRBD1 (5 bases). Trimming removed 3 bases from V and 0 bases from J, with 17 bases in between. There are 17 residues in the CDR3. Germline V CDR1 and CDR2: KGHSH, LQKENI. The CDR3 sequence is CASSPPRAGIMNTEAFF. CDR3 coding DNA: TGTGCCAGCTCACCGCCGAGGGCAGGGATCATGAACACTGAAGCTTTCTTT.

V is TRBV5-4 and J is TRBJ1-2; maybe TRBD1 (5 bases). The germline V gene has CDR1 SGHNT and CDR2 YYREEE (reference sequence). This CDR3 spans 16 amino acids. Trimming cost V 0 bases and J 6 bases, with 18 bases left between them. The DNA for the CDR3 is TGTGCCAGCAGCTTGGGATCCCAGGGCCCATGGGATGGCTACACCTTC. Its translation: CASSLGSQGPWDGYTF.

V is TRBV5-1 and J is TRBJ1-4, with 9 positions matching TRBD1. The V gene end was trimmed by 4 bases and the J gene end by 6 bases; junction bases not matched to a gene: 4. The germline gives CDR1 SGHRS, CDR2 YFSETQ. The CDR3 is 14 amino acids. Here the CDR3 reads CASSRTGVDEKLFF. CDR3 DNA sequence: TGCGCCAGCAGCCGGACAGGGGTCGATGAAAAACTGTTTTTT.

The rearrangement uses TRBV2 and TRBJ1-5; tentative D call: TRBD1 (5 bases). V gave up 4 bases and J gave up 5 bases, with 9 bases separating them. CDR1 and CDR2 (germline): SNHLY, FYNNEI. The CDR3 extends over 13 amino acids. For the CDR3, the DNA is TGTGCCAGCAGTGCAGGGCTGTATCAGCCCCAGCATTTT. Amino acids: CASSAGLYQPQHF.

The chain combines TRBV27 with TRBJ1-1, with TRBD1 matching 7 bases. In germline, CDR1 is MNHEY, CDR2 SMNVEV (reference sequence). V dropped 7 bases and J dropped 3; count of bases not matched to a gene: 14. This CDR3 contains 16 residues. CDR3 sequence: CASTQGGTGAYTEAFF. The CDR3 coding sequence is TGTGCCAGCACCCAAGGGGGAACAGGGGCGTACACTGAAGCTTTCTTT.

This clone was observed a single time. The chain combines TRBV5-4 with TRBJ2-2; D uncertain. This CDR3 has 11 residues. Germline V gives CDR1 SGHNT, CDR2 YYREEE (reference sequence). V lost 6 bases and J lost 2, with 2 bases in between. The DNA for the CDR3 is TGTGCCAGCACCAACACCGGGGAGCTGTTTTTT. The encoded protein is CASTNTGELFF.

The gene calls are TRBV6-1 and TRBJ1-2, with D perhaps matching TRBD1 (5 bases). Trimming stripped 2 bases from V and 5 bases from J, with 15 bases between. From germline, CDR1 is MNHNS and CDR2 SASEGT. The CDR3 loop spans 15 amino acids. CDR3 amino acids: CASSERRQSLYGYTF. Here the CDR3 DNA reads TGTGCCAGCAGTGAACGGAGACAGAGCTTGTATGGCTACACCTTC.

This chain connects TRBV15 to TRBJ1-2; maybe TRBD1 (5 bases). V lost 0 bases to trimming and J lost 6 bases, with 11 bases between them. The V gene's germline CDR1 is LNHNV and CDR2 YYDKDF (reference sequence). There are 14 residues in the CDR3. Here the CDR3 reads CATSRDRGVDGYTF. In nucleotides, the CDR3 is TGTGCCACCAGCAGAGATCGGGGGGTTGATGGCTACACCTTC. The variable domain in full, with the rest retrieved from reference TRBV15 and TRBJ1-2, is DAMVIQNPRYQVTQFGKPVTLSCSQTLNHNVMYWYQQKSSQAPKLLFHYYDKDFNNEADTPDNFQSRRPNTSFCFLDIRSPGLGDTAMYLCATSRDRGVDGYTFGSGTRLTVV.

The chain recombines TRBV11-2 with TRBJ1-6, with 7 bases matching TRBD1. The CDR3 has 14 amino acids. Germline CDR1 and CDR2: SGHAT and FQNNGV. Losses at the gene ends were 5 bases for V and 7 bases for J; bases not matched to a gene: 5. CDR3 in amino acids: CASSLGTVNSPLHF. For the CDR3, the DNA is TGTGCCAGCAGCCTCGGGACAGTCAATTCACCCCTCCACTTT.

The V gene is TRBV19, the J gene TRBJ1-2, with no clear D. V shed 3 bases and J shed 1 base, with 6 bases lying between them. The length of the CDR3 is 13 residues. CDR1 LNHDA and CDR2 SQIVND come from the germline V gene (reference sequence). In nucleotides, the CDR3 is TGTGCCAGTAGTATGGGCAGTAACTATGGCTACACCTTC. Amino acids: CASSMGSNYGYTF.